These T cell receptor beta chains were read from a single sample in a study of a mutant IDH1 vaccine in newly diagnosed glioma. Sequenced by immunoSEQ multiplex PCR; TCRdb stores in-frame clones only, minus some. The data contain around 33,000 clones, over 60% of them seen just once; the ten biggest clones take up roughly 9%. This sample comprised peripheral blood mononuclear cells (PBMCs), obtained from a glioma patient treated with radiotherapy, temozolomide or both. All receptors derive from a man aged 50-59 years with glioma. Some clones in this sample may be carry-over from other donors' samples. Each CDR3 is given with its conserved first and last residue. Fields, in order: D gene, clone size, J gene, V gene, CDR3 DNA, CDR3 protein. A D gene is named only where the DNA matches it firmly. Not every row has a clone size; where given, it reads once, few, many or a size class.

NA | once | TRBJ2-1 | TRBV15 | TGTGCCACCAGCAGAGTTCCAGTTGTGACTAGTGAGCCTAAAATGAATGAGCAGTTCTTC | CATSRVPVVTSEPKMNEQFF
NA | NA | TRBJ1-4 | TRBV13 | TGTGCCAGCAGCACGGTACGGGTAAAGGGCCCTACTGGCGAAAAACTGTTTTTT | CASSTVRVKGPTGEKLFF
TRBD1 | NA | TRBJ2-3 | TRBV6-6 | TGTGCCAGCAGTTACTCCGGGACAGGGGCAGATACGCAGTATTTT | CASSYSGTGADTQYF
TRBD1 | few | TRBJ1-5 | TRBV7-2 | TGTGCCAGCAGCCCGCCCGGGACAGAGGATCAGCCCCAGCATTTT | CASSPPGTEDQPQHF
NA | NA | TRBJ1-5 | TRBV10-3 | TGTGCCGCAGCACAGGGCTTGGGAGAGCCCCAGCATTTT | CAAAQGLGEPQHF
TRBD1 | NA | TRBJ1-5 | TRBV19 | TGTGCCAGTAGTATGGTCTTTGTTGGGACAGGGGGAGGTCAGCCCCAGCATTTT | CASSMVFVGTGGGQPQHF
NA | NA | TRBJ1-5 | TRBV5-1 | TGCGCCAGCAAGGTCGCCCCGGGTGGCAATCAGCCCCAGCATTTT | CASKVAPGGNQPQHF
TRBD1 | once | TRBJ2-7 | TRBV6-5 | TGTGCCAGCAGTTTAGAAGTACAGGGGGGCTCCTACGAGCAGTACTTC | CASSLEVQGGSYEQYF
NA | NA | TRBJ2-3 | TRBV5-1 | TGCGCCAGCAGCTTGGGTGCGGTTTTTGGTGATACGCAGTATTTT | CASSLGAVFGDTQYF
NA | NA | TRBJ2-2 | TRBV11-3 | TGTGCCAGCAGCTTGAACACCGGGGAGCTGTTTTTT | CASSLNTGELFF
TRBD2 | once | TRBJ2-2 | TRBV5-1 | TGCGCCAGCAGCTTGGGACTAGCGGGAGGCGGGGAGCTGTTTTTT | CASSLGLAGGGELFF
NA | NA | TRBJ1-4 | TRBV5-4 | TGTGCCAGCAGCGTGGAGATCAATGAAAAACTGTTTTTT | CASSVEINEKLFF
NA | NA | TRBJ2-1 | TRBV10-3 | TGTGCCATCAGTGATATAGGGCTGGGCTACAATGAGCAGTTCTTC | CAISDIGLGYNEQFF
NA | few | TRBJ1-1 | TRBV29-1 | TGCAGCGTTGGGTCACAGATGAACACTGAAGCTTTCTTT | CSVGSQMNTEAFF
NA | NA | TRBJ1-3 | TRBV5-6 | TGTGCCAGCAGCTTGGTTGGCATGACCTCTGGAAACACCATATATTTT | CASSLVGMTSGNTIYF
NA | NA | TRBJ2-2 | TRBV5-1 | TGCGCCAGCAGCTTGGGGGCCCCCAGGACCGGGGAGCTGTTTTTT | CASSLGAPRTGELFF
NA | few | TRBJ1-2 | TRBV4-1 | TGCGCCAGCAGCCAAGTGGGGTATGCGGGTGATGGCTACACCTTC | CASSQVGYAGDGYTF
NA | NA | TRBJ2-7 | TRBV5-4 | TGTGCCAGCAGCCTGGGGGGGCGCTCCTACGAGCAGTACTTC | CASSLGGRSYEQYF
NA | NA | TRBJ1-6 | TRBV14 | TGTGCCAGCAGCGAATGGCACCGTTATTCACCCCTCCACTTT | CASSEWHRYSPLHF
NA | NA | TRBJ2-3 | TRBV5-1 | TGCGCCAGCAGCGGGGGGAGACTAAGTAACACAGATACGCAGTATTTT | CASSGGRLSNTDTQYF
NA | NA | TRBJ2-1 | TRBV29-1 | TGCAGCGTTGCTCCCCCGCAGCAACCCTCCTACAATGAGCAGTTCTTC | CSVAPPQQPSYNEQFF
NA | NA | TRBJ2-5 | TRBV18 | TGTGCCAGCTCACCGTCGGTCGGGCGTTGGGAGACCCAGTACTTC | CASSPSVGRWETQYF
NA | NA | TRBJ1-2 | TRBV5-1 | TGCGCCAGCAGCTTCCGGGACAACTATGGCTACACCTTC | CASSFRDNYGYTF
NA | few | TRBJ1-1 | TRBV4-1 | TGCGCCAGCAGCCAAGGAACAGCGTCAGCTGAAGCTTTCTTT | CASSQGTASAEAFF
NA | NA | TRBJ2-1 | TRBV10-3 | TGTGCCATCAGTGAGGGGGACAATGAGCAGTTCTTC | CAISEGDNEQFF
TRBD1 | NA | TRBJ2-7 | TRBV10-3 | TGTGCCATCAGTAGGACAGGGTCCTACGAGCAGTACTTC | CAISRTGSYEQYF
TRBD1 | NA | TRBJ1-5 | TRBV2 | TGTGCCAGCAGAGCAGGACAGGCTGGTCAGCCCCAGCATTTT | CASRAGQAGQPQHF
NA | NA | TRBJ2-7 | TRBV25-1 | TGTGCCAGCAGTGAGCTGACGGGTCGGCGCGACGAGCAGTACTTC | CASSELTGRRDEQYF
NA | NA | TRBJ2-2 | TRBV28 | TGTGCCATCTCGGGAGCCGGGGAGCTGTTTTTT | CAISGAGELFF
NA | NA | TRBJ2-7 | TRBV7-2 | TGTGCCAGCAGCTTAAGTCCGGGGAGCTCCTACGAGCAGTACTTC | CASSLSPGSSYEQYF
NA | medium-sized | TRBJ2-7 | TRBV23-1 | TGCGCCAGCAGTCAATTATTGGGGTCCTACGAGCAGTACTTC | CASSQLLGSYEQYF
TRBD1 | NA | TRBJ2-7 | TRBV25-1 | TGTGCCAGCAGTGTGTGGGGACAGGGGGCCTACGAGCAGTACTTC | CASSVWGQGAYEQYF
NA | NA | TRBJ1-6 | TRBV30 | TGTGCCTGGAGTGTACTACAGCTTCCTACCTCCTATAATTCACCCCTCCACTTT | CAWSVLQLPTSYNSPLHF
NA | NA | TRBJ2-7 | TRBV28 | TGTGCCAGCAGTTTAAGGGGGGCGGTCGAGCAGTACTTC | CASSLRGAVEQYF
TRBD2 | NA | TRBJ2-2 | TRBV15 | TGTGCCACCAGCAGAGGACTAGCGGTTGCCGGGGAGCTGTTTTTT | CATSRGLAVAGELFF
TRBD1 | NA | TRBJ2-7 | TRBV18 | TGTGCCAGCTCACCCGGGACAGGCTCCTACGAGCAGTACTTC | CASSPGTGSYEQYF
TRBD1 | NA | TRBJ2-7 | TRBV10-3 | TGTGCCATCAGAAGACAGGGCCGGCTCGACGAGCAGTACTTC | CAIRRQGRLDEQYF
TRBD1 | NA | TRBJ1-1 | TRBV5-1 | TGCGCCAGCAGCCCCCACGACAGGGTAGGCACTGAAGCTTTCTTT | CASSPHDRVGTEAFF
TRBD1 | NA | TRBJ2-3 | TRBV5-1 | TGCGCCAGCAAACAGGGGAGCACAGATACGCAGTATTTT | CASKQGSTDTQYF
NA | NA | TRBJ2-6 | TRBV5-1 | TGCGCCAGCAGCTTGGGACAGCCTGGGGCCAACGTCCTGACTTTC | CASSLGQPGANVLTF
NA | few | TRBJ2-3 | TRBV6-4 | TGTGCCAGCAGTGCAGGGGAGGATACGCAGTATTTT | CASSAGEDTQYF
NA | NA | TRBJ1-1 | TRBV18 | TGTGCCAGCTCACCGGAGATGAACACTGAAGCTTTCTTT | CASSPEMNTEAFF
TRBD1 | NA | TRBJ2-7 | TRBV2 | TGTGCCAGCACGGACAGGCTCGAGCAGTACTTC | CASTDRLEQYF
NA | NA | TRBJ1-5 | TRBV23-1 | TGCGCCAGCAGTTCAGGGCCCCGCAATCAGCCCCAGCATTTT | CASSSGPRNQPQHF
NA | few | TRBJ1-2 | TRBV27 | TGTGCCAGCACCAACCGGACTGGGGAGCTCGGCTATGGCTACACCTTC | CASTNRTGELGYGYTF
TRBD2 | once | TRBJ2-1 | TRBV5-4 | TGTGCCAGCAGCTGGACTAGCGGGGAAGATGAGCAGTTCTTC | CASSWTSGEDEQFF
NA | NA | TRBJ1-1 | TRBV4-3 | TGCGCCAGCAGTCGAACATCAGTCACTGAAGCTTTCTTT | CASSRTSVTEAFF
TRBD1 | NA | TRBJ1-4 | TRBV5-1 | TGCGCCAGCAGCGTCTCCGGGACAGGGGTTGAAAAACTGTTTTTT | CASSVSGTGVEKLFF
TRBD1 | NA | TRBJ2-7 | TRBV10-2 | TGCGCCAGCAGGGGACAGTCCTACGAGCAGTACTTC | CASRGQSYEQYF
TRBD1 | NA | TRBJ2-3 | TRBV2 | TGTGCCAGCATTCTGTCACGACAGGGCCTTAGCACAGATACGCAGTATTTT | CASILSRQGLSTDTQYF
TRBD2 | NA | TRBJ2-1 | TRBV7-2 | TGTGCCAGCAGCTTAACGGGAGGGAACAGCAATGAGCAGTTCTTC | CASSLTGGNSNEQFF
NA | NA | TRBJ2-4 | TRBV11-2 | TGTGCCAGCAGCTCCCTCCGAGGCCCGGGCAAAAACATTCAGTACTTC | CASSSLRGPGKNIQYF
NA | NA | TRBJ1-1 | TRBV19 | TGTGCCAGTGGCCCCGGCGAAGCCTTT | CASGPGEAF
NA | once | TRBJ2-2 | TRBV4-1 | TGCGCCAGCAGCCAATCAGGGTTCACCGGGGAGCTGTTTTTT | CASSQSGFTGELFF
NA | NA | TRBJ2-3 | TRBV7-2 | TGTGCCAGCAGCTACCGGGACACCACAGATACGCAGTATTTT | CASSYRDTTDTQYF
TRBD2 | NA | TRBJ2-2 | TRBV19 | TGTGCCAGTCTCTCTGGGCGGGAGTACACCGGGGAGCTGTTTTTT | CASLSGREYTGELFF
NA | NA | TRBJ2-1 | TRBV7-2 | TGTGCCAGCAGCTCACCCTCCAGACTCTGGAATGAGCAGTTCTTC | CASSSPSRLWNEQFF
TRBD1 | NA | TRBJ2-7 | TRBV11-3 | TGTGCCAGCAGCCCCGGGACAGGGGATATGTTGGAGCAGTACTTC | CASSPGTGDMLEQYF
TRBD2 | NA | TRBJ2-7 | TRBV28 | TGTGCCAGCATTTGGGGCGGGAGTGCGTCCGAGCAGTACTTC | CASIWGGSASEQYF